The 28 T cell receptor beta chains presented below share a single source sample, sequenced in a study of identifying expanded T cells in peripheral blood. The method was immunoSEQ multiplex PCR; TCRdb's version includes in-frame clones alone and lacks a portion of them. The table includes about 80,000 clones, about 88% detected once. Sequenced: blood. All receptors come from a person aged 18 to 70 in good health.

This clone has just one count. The CDR3 sequence: CASSVAYGTVYEQYF. In nucleotides, the CDR3 is TGTGCCAGCAGCGTGGCCTACGGGACAGTCTACGAGCAGTACTTC. V and J are TRBV9 and TRBJ2-7; TRBD1 matches at 7 bases. This CDR3 has 15 amino acids. Germline loops: CDR1 SGDLS, CDR2 YYNGEE. Trimming removed 2 bases from V and 3 bases from J; junction bases left unmatched: 8.

The rearrangement uses TRBV5-4 and TRBJ2-5; possible D gene TRBD1, 6 bases. V was cut by 4 bases and J by 4 bases, with 17 bases left in between. Looked up from germline, CDR1 is SGHNT and CDR2 is YYREEE (reference sequence). The length of the CDR3 is 15 residues. The CDR3 sequence: CASSRKQGSPETQYF. The CDR3 DNA reads TGTGCCAGCAGCCGAAAACAGGGTTCCCCAGAGACCCAGTACTTC. Filled out from reference TRBV5-4 and TRBJ2-5, the complete variable domain reads ETGVTQSPTHLIKTRGQQVTLRCSSQSGHNTVSWYQQALGQGPQFIFQYYREEENGRGNFPPRFSGLQFPNYSSELNVNALELDDSALYLCASSRKQGSPETQYFGPGTRLLVL.

V and J are TRBV28 and TRBJ2-7; 7 positions match TRBD1. Trimming removed 5 bases from V and 6 bases from J; junction bases left unmatched: 10. Germline V gives CDR1 MDHEN, CDR2 SYDVKM. The CDR3 extends over 14 amino acids. The CDR3 is CASSTGQAPGEQYF. The CDR3 region has the DNA TGTGCCAGCAGTACCGGACAGGCGCCCGGCGAGCAGTACTTC.

The chain employs TRBV6-5 and TRBJ1-2; weak D call: TRBD1 (5 bases). Germline V gives CDR1 MNHEY, CDR2 SVGAGI. The CDR3 is made up of 14 amino acids. The germline V and J ends were trimmed by 7 bases and 5 bases, with 17 bases remaining between them. CDR3 DNA: TGTGCCAGCACAGGATCCCGGAAGGGGTATGGCTACACCTTC. This translates into CASTGSRKGYGYTF.

A single count supports this clone. The J gene is TRBJ1-2, the V gene TRBV10-3, with D tentatively TRBD1 (5 bases). Germline CDR1 reads ENHRY; CDR2 reads SYGVKD. V lost 0 bases, J lost 8 bases, and 16 bases lay in between. The CDR3 has 15 residues. The CDR3 protein is CAISESLGGEQGYTF. CDR3 nucleotide sequence: TGTGCCATCAGTGAGTCGTTGGGGGGGGAGCAGGGCTACACCTTC.

This rearrangement joins TRBV6-5 to TRBJ2-1, with D perhaps matching TRBD1 (6 bases). V lost 7 bases and J 7 bases, leaving 14 bases between the germline ends. Per germline, CDR1 MNHEY and CDR2 SVGAGI. There are 13 residues in the CDR3. This CDR3 reads CASTTPRGNEQFF. The CDR3 DNA reads TGTGCCAGCACCACGCCCAGGGGTAATGAGCAGTTCTTC.

V is TRBV5-4 and J is TRBJ1-2; D uncertain. Germline values: CDR1 SGHNT, CDR2 YYREEE (reference sequence). Trimming shortened V by 10 bases and J by 5 bases, and 15 bases separated the two germline ends. The CDR3 consists of 12 residues. In nucleotides, the CDR3 is TGTGCCTACAGCCTTTACGGGTATGGCTACACCTTC. Residues: CAYSLYGYGYTF.

V and J are TRBV7-2 and TRBJ2-7; D is uncertain. Germline CDR1 is SGHTA and CDR2 is FQGNSA. Trimming took 1 base from V and 6 from J, leaving 10 bases between them. The CDR3 runs to 13 residues. The CDR3 loop is CASSLVGSGEQYF. The CDR3 nucleotides read TGTGCCAGCAGCTTAGTCGGGTCTGGCGAGCAGTACTTC. The full variable domain, its missing parts supplied by reference TRBV7-2 and TRBJ2-7, is GAGVSQSPSNKVTEKGKDVELRCDPISGHTALYWYRQSLGQGLEFLIYFQGNSAPDKSGLPSDRFSAERTGGSVSTLTIQRTQQEDSAVYLCASSLVGSGEQYFGPGTRLTVT.

The chain employs TRBV28 and TRBJ2-2; D call uncertain. From germline, CDR1 is MDHEN and CDR2 SYDVKM. V was trimmed by 2 bases and J by 7 bases, leaving 5 bases between them. CDR3 size: 12 residues. The CDR3 here is CASSLAVGELFF. DNA for the CDR3: TGTGCCAGCAGTTTAGCGGTCGGGGAGCTGTTTTTT.

This clone was detected only once. The rearrangement links TRBV14 to TRBJ2-7; TRBD1 might be the D (6 bases). The CDR3 has 13 amino acids. V was shortened by 4 bases and J by 6 bases, with 13 bases between the two germline ends. CDR1 and CDR2 (germline): SGHDN, FVKESK. CDR3 region: CASSPRQATEQYF. The CDR3 DNA sequence: TGTGCCAGCAGCCCCCGACAGGCTACCGAGCAGTACTTC. Drawing the rest from reference TRBV14 and TRBJ2-7, the complete variable domain is EAGVTQFPSHSVIEKGQTVTLRCDPISGHDNLYWYRRVMGKEIKFLLHFVKESKQDESGMPNNRFLAERTGGTYSTLKVQPAELEDSGVYFCASSPRQATEQYFGPGTRLTVT.

The chain is built from TRBV28 and TRBJ2-7, with D possibly being TRBD1 (6 bases). The CDR3 is 13 residues long. The germline V and J ends were trimmed by 3 bases and 2 bases, with 8 bases remaining between them. The V gene's germline CDR1 is MDHEN and CDR2 SYDVKM. CDR3 sequence: CASSFGDTYEQYF. The CDR3 DNA reads as TGTGCCAGCAGTTTCGGGGACACCTACGAGCAGTACTTC. The full variable domain, in which reference TRBV28 and TRBJ2-7 provide the parts outside the CDR3, is DVKVTQSSRYLVKRTGEKVFLECVQDMDHENMFWYRQDPGLGLRLIYFSYDVKMKEKGDIPEGYSVSREKKERFSLILESASTNQTSMYLCASSFGDTYEQYFGPGTRLTVT.

The chain carries TRBV7-9 and TRBJ1-6; D may be TRBD1 (5 bases). The CDR3 consists of 12 residues. CDR1 and CDR2 from the germline V gene are SEHNR and FQNEAQ (reference sequence). Between the trimmed V and J ends, which lost 5 bases and 10 bases, there was a span of 9 bases. The CDR3 sequence: CASSQQDSPLHF. CDR3 nucleotide sequence: TGTGCCAGCAGCCAACAGGACTCACCCCTCCACTTT.

The chain recombines TRBV5-1 with TRBJ2-5; D gene uncertain. The CDR3 has 11 residues. Germline V gives CDR1 SGHRS, CDR2 YFSETQ. V was cut by 0 bases and J by 7 bases, with 4 bases left in between. The CDR3, as DNA: TGCGCCAGCAGCTTGGCGGGGACCCAGTACTTC. Protein product: CASSLAGTQYF.

This clone was recorded a few times. The gene calls are TRBV4-3 and TRBJ1-1; no definite D call. The V gene lost 0 bases and the J gene lost 3 bases, with 11 bases spanning the gap. The CDR3 spans 15 residues. CDR1 is LGHNA and CDR2 is YSLEER in the germline V gene. The CDR3 reads CASSQDHGYDTEAFF. The CDR3 DNA reads TGCGCCAGCAGCCAAGATCACGGCTATGACACTGAAGCTTTCTTT.

CDR3 sequence: CASSQDINRGVESKFF. The CDR3 nucleotides are TGCGCCAGCAGCCAGGACATCAATAGGGGGGTCGAAAGTAAGTTCTTC. This chain connects TRBV4-3 to TRBJ2-1, with D perhaps being TRBD1 or TRBD2 (6 bases each). The CDR3 runs 16 residues. Trimming took 3 bases from V and 14 from J, leaving 26 bases between them. Looked up from germline, CDR1 is LGHNA and CDR2 is YSLEER.

V gene TRBV4-1 combines with J gene TRBJ1-4, with a tentative D call TRBD1 (5 bases). Looked up from germline, CDR1 is MGHRA and CDR2 is YSYEKL. There are 18 residues in the CDR3. Trimming removed 1 base from V and 0 bases from J, with 15 bases in between. CDR3 protein: CASSQGRYSRATNEKLFF. The DNA of the CDR3 is TGCGCCAGCAGCCAAGGCCGGTATAGCAGGGCAACTAATGAAAAACTGTTTTTT.

The V and J genes are TRBV9 and TRBJ2-3; no clear D gene. The V end lost 3 bases, the J end lost 0 bases, and 8 bases lay between the germline ends. The germline V gene encodes CDR1 SGDLS and CDR2 YYNGEE. There are 14 residues in the CDR3. CDR3 sequence (DNA): TGTGCCAGCAGCGCATACCTAAGCACAGATACGCAGTATTTT. This gives the protein CASSAYLSTDTQYF.

J is TRBJ2-3 and V is TRBV6-5, with D hard to call. The CDR3 covers 15 residues. V lost 0 bases and J 1 base, leaving 8 bases between the germline ends. The V gene's germline CDR1 is MNHEY and CDR2 SVGAGI. CDR3 sequence reads: CASSYSGWGTDTQYF. DNA of the CDR3: TGTGCCAGCAGTTACTCCGGCTGGGGCACAGATACGCAGTATTTT.

The chain couples TRBV10-2 to TRBJ1-5; D is unclear. This CDR3 has 15 residues. V gave up 6 bases and J gave up 1 base, with 13 bases separating them. The germline V gene encodes CDR1 WSHSY and CDR2 SAAADI. CDR3: CASSGPGFSNQPQHF. The CDR3 coding sequence is TGCGCCAGCAGCGGACCGGGCTTCAGCAATCAGCCCCAGCATTTT.

This clone was found once. CDR3 region: CASSKDATNEKLFF. The CDR3 DNA sequence: TGTGCCAGCAGTAAGGATGCAACTAATGAAAAACTGTTTTTT. This chain joins TRBV6-6 and TRBJ1-4; D not certain. Trimming took 5 bases from V and 0 from J, leaving 7 bases between them. The CDR3 sequence is 14 residues long. Germline lookup yields CDR1 MNHNY and CDR2 SVGAGI (reference sequence).

J is TRBJ2-6 and V is TRBV19; TRBD1 aligns across 7 bases. The CDR3 totals 18 residues. V gave up 5 bases and J gave up 0 bases; unmatched junction bases: 10. Germline V gene sequence: CDR1 LNHDA, CDR2 SQIVND (reference sequence). In DNA, the CDR3 is TGTGCCAGTAGTGTTCGGGACAGTTATTCCTCTGGGGCCAACGTCCTGACTTTC. It is translated as CASSVRDSYSSGANVLTF.

The V and J genes are TRBV4-3 and TRBJ1-5; no definite D call. Germline lookup yields CDR1 LGHNA and CDR2 YSLEER. V was trimmed by 2 bases and J by 4 bases, leaving 0 bases between them. The length of the CDR3 is 11 residues. The CDR3 protein is CASSQNQPQHF. In DNA form, the CDR3 reads TGCGCCAGCAGCCAAAATCAGCCCCAGCATTTT.

The chain employs TRBV4-1 and TRBJ1-2; D not resolved. The CDR3 length is 14 residues. V was shortened by 0 bases and J by 4 bases, with 9 bases between the two germline ends. Germline loops: CDR1 MGHRA, CDR2 YSYEKL. The DNA for the CDR3 is TGCGCCAGCAGCCAAGATTATTTAACCTATGGCTACACCTTC. It encodes CASSQDYLTYGYTF.

This sequence joins TRBV2 and TRBJ2-1; 8 bases fit TRBD1. CDR1 is SNHLY and CDR2 is FYNNEI in the germline V gene. V dropped 5 bases and J dropped 4; count of bases not matched to a gene: 7. The CDR3 covers 15 residues. CDR3 in DNA: TGTGCCAGCAGTCCACGACAGGGGCGGTACAATGAGCAGTTCTTC. Translation gives CASSPRQGRYNEQFF.

The genes are TRBV6-1 and TRBJ2-3; 8 bases agree with TRBD1. The CDR3 length is 15 residues. V dropped 6 bases and J dropped 1; count of bases not matched to a gene: 6. CDR1 is MNHNS and CDR2 is SASEGT in the germline V gene. In nucleotides, the CDR3 is TGTGCCAGCAGAGACAGGGGCAGGGGCACAGATACGCAGTATTTT. Translated: CASRDRGRGTDTQYF.

This chain connects TRBV7-2 to TRBJ1-6; 7 bases line up with TRBD1. This CDR3 has 16 residues. Germline lookup yields CDR1 SGHTA and CDR2 FQGNSA. V trimming: 5 bases; J trimming: 4 bases; junction bases outside the gene matches: 8. CDR3 DNA sequence: TGTGCCAGCAGCGGAACAGGGGCCCCATATAATTCACCCCTCCACTTT. It yields the protein CASSGTGAPYNSPLHF.

This chain links TRBV9 with TRBJ2-5; 7 bases align to TRBD1. The V segment lost 3 bases and the J segment 5 bases; nucleotides outside the gene matches: 7. CDR1 and CDR2 from the germline V gene are SGDLS and YYNGEE. The CDR3 extends over 14 amino acids. The CDR3 DNA reads as TGTGCCAGCAGCGCTACAGGGGTGACGGAGACCCAGTACTTC. This sequence encodes CASSATGVTETQYF.

The chain employs TRBV18 and TRBJ2-7; tentatively, D is TRBD2 (5 bases). Germline assignment: CDR1 KGHSH and CDR2 LQKENI. CDR3 length equals 15 residues. The germline V and J ends were trimmed by 2 bases and 3 bases, with 14 bases remaining between them. As DNA, the CDR3 is TGTGCCAGCTCACCAAACCCTTCCCGGGGCTACGAGCAGTACTTC. Translated, it gives CASSPNPSRGYEQYF.